This T cell receptor beta chain was sequenced in a study of T cell responses to AZD1222 COVID-19 vaccine (dated by TCRdb to the early 2020s). As for the study more broadly: TCR sequencing was performed for 233 trial participants, of whom 200 to 220 were given two doses of AZD1222 and around 25 were given two doses of MenACWY control vaccine. Trial participants were enrolled by age into 18-55, 56-69 and 70-plus year subgroups, with roughly 150, 30 and 60 TCR-sequenced participants respectively.

The germline V gene provides CDR1 SGDLS and CDR2 YYNGEE. V loses 4 bases, J loses 1 base, and the germline ends lie 11 bases apart. From cysteine to phenylalanine, the CDR3 is 14 amino acids long. Only the CDR3 region is kept as DNA, spanning 42 bases read in frame from base 1. The CDR3 regions of human TCRbeta chains were analyzed by immunosequencing. On the study's bioinformatics: Repertoire TCRs were checked for matches against a reference library of SARS-CoV-2-specific TCRs that had been generated using the MIRA antigen-specificity platform. Breadth meant the fraction of unique TCRs that were SARS-CoV-2-associated, whereas depth meant the fraction of total T cells that were SARS-CoV-2-associated. Using the MIRA data, each spike-specific TCR was mapped to the spike region that the TCR reacts to and placed in a CD4 or CD8 class. Log10-transformed breadth and depth values were compared by one-way ANOVA with Sidak's multiple comparisons tests. TCRdb holds this immuneACCESS table with in-frame rearrangements only. Some clones are missing; in checked studies, unresolved V genes explain under half, and the rest has no known cause. That table furnishes V, J and clone size, whereas the DNA furnished D and trimming. The sample yields 43,000 or so clones; roughly 91% were counted once. The ten largest clones add up to about two fifths of the sample.

The full study reports these points: Participants were mostly white British, with more females than males. The authors suggested clonal diversity may have been underestimated. Reportedly, almost half of the unique spike-specific TCRs recognized epitopes lying outside the regions that are mutated in the B.1.351 and B.1.1.7 variants. The 56-69-year group was small, and its depth increase did not reach significance, likely because of low power. After two AZD1222 doses, both the breadth and the depth of spike-specific TCRs were significantly higher than at day 0 and than in MenACWY recipients. The vaccine-associated CD4 TCRs covered the entire spike protein, and the dominant responses fell in regions 160-218 and 743-854. Conclusions about previously exposed vaccinees were limited because only 6 or 7 AZD1222 recipients were SARS-CoV-2 seropositive at baseline. No day 14 peak-response samples were available, so repertoires were characterized only after the peak T cell response.

The time point label here, explained by the study, means: about 28 days (+/-7) after the second vaccine dose. AZD1222 recipients with second doses at about 4 weeks or about 12 weeks were pooled, because spike-specific TCR depth and breadth did not differ between schedules. Vaccinee samples came from UK trials COV001 and COV002, including a single-blind randomized controlled phase 2/3 trial of AZD1222 (ChAdOx1 nCoV-19) in healthy adults. For TCRbeta chain sequencing, PBMC samples from trial participants were taken at day 0 and at day 28 after the second dose. About this clone: Its target antigen remains unknown. The sample holds no much larger clone one base away, and base qualities are not on file.

The sequence is built from TRBV9 and TRBJ1-1; there is no confident call for the D gene. This clonotype was sampled from an adult who received the AZD1222 COVID-19 vaccine. The material was peripheral blood, obtained 28 days after the second AZD1222 dose. CDR3 sequence: CASSPKSRNTEAFF. In nucleotide form, the sequence is TGTGCCAGCAGCCCGAAGAGTAGGAACACTGAAGCTTTCTTT.